Listed here is a single TCR beta chain. Its antigen is not known. V was cut by 0 bases and J by 0 bases, with 10 bases left in between. The CDR3 runs 15 residues. Germline CDR1 reads SGHNT; CDR2 reads YYREEE (reference sequence). This entry comes from a study of cytomegalovirus exposure and HLA in healthy donors. Notes on the study in general: Later analysis suggested most CMV-associated TCR beta chains were HLA-restricted. Earlier findings revealed that most TCR beta V segments proved productive either about 87% or about 30% of the time.

Both 60 Vbeta primers and 13 Jbeta primers went into the PCR. Method: immunoSEQ multiplex PCR; TCRdb's copy keeps in-frame clones and lacks some. Among about 190,000 clones listed, less than 90% were seen once. The V gene is TRBV5-4, the J gene TRBJ2-7; weak D call: TRBD1 (7 bases). This receptor was obtained from a woman under 40 in good health and CMV-seronegative. The sequencing input was PBMCs. The CDR3 nucleotides are TGTGCCAGCAGCTTGGGTCAGGGGGGCTCCTACGAGCAGTACTTC. Its translation is CASSLGQGGSYEQYF.